This TCR beta chain comes out of a study of OX40 agonist ivuxolimab in advanced cancers. CDR1 and CDR2 (germline): MNHEY, SVGAGI. V dropped 2 bases and J dropped 6 bases, with 7 bases sitting between them. This CDR3 has 12 amino acids. Assay: immunoSEQ multiplex PCR; the TCRdb copy retains only in-frame clones and omits some. In the table there are roughly 36,000 clones, nearly 75% of which are singletons. The chain carries TRBV6-5 and TRBJ1-2, with a weak D call TRBD1 (6 bases). This TCR was sampled from an adult with an advanced solid tumor such as melanoma, head and neck, liver or kidney cancer. Here the sequenced sample was CD4+ or CD8+ T cells sorted from blood, taken in a trial of the OX40 agonist ivuxolimab. The CDR3 loop is CASSYNRDGYTF. The CDR3 nucleotides read TGTGCCAGCAGTTACAACAGGGATGGCTACACCTTC.